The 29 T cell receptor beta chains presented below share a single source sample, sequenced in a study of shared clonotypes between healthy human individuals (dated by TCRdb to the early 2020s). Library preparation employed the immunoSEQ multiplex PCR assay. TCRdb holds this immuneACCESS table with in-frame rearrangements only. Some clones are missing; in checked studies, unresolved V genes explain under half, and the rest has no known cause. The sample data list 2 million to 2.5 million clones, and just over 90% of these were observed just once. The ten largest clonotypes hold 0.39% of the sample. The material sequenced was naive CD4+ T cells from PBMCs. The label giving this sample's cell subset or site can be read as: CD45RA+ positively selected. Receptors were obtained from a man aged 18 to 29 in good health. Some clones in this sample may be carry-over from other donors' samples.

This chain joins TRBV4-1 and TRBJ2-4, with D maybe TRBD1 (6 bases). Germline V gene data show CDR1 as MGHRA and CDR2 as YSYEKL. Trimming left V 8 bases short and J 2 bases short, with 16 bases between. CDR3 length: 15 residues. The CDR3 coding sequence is TGCGCCAGCGCGGCAGGGGCTTTGTCCAAAAACATTCAGTACTTC. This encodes CASAAGALSKNIQYF.

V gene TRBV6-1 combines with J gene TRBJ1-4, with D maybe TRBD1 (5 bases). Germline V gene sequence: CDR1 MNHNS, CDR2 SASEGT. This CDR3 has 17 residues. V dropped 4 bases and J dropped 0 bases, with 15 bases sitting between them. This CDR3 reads CASSGQPVGATNEKLFF. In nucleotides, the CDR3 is TGTGCCAGCAGTGGACAGCCCGTCGGGGCAACTAATGAAAAACTGTTTTTT.

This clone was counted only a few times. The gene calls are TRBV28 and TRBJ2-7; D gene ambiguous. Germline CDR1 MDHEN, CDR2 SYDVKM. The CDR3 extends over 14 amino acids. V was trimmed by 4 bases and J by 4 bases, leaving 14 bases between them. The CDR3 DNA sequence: TGTGCCAGCAGTTCATCTCGGGCCAATTACGAGCAGTACTTC. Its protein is CASSSSRANYEQYF. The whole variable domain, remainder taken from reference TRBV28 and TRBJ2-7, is DVKVTQSSRYLVKRTGEKVFLECVQDMDHENMFWYRQDPGLGLRLIYFSYDVKMKEKGDIPEGYSVSREKKERFSLILESASTNQTSMYLCASSSSRANYEQYFGPGTRLTVT.

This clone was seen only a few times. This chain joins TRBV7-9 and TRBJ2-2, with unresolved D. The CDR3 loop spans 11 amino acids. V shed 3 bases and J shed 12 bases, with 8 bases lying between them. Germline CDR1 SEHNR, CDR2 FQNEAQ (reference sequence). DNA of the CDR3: TGTGCCAGCAGCTTGATACCTAAGCTGTTTTTT. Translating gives CASSLIPKLFF.

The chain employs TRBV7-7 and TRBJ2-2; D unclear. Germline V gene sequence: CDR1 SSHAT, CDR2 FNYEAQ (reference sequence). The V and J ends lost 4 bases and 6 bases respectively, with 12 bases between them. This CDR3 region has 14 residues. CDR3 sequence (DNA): TGTGCCAGCAGCTCCAGCAGTCATGCCGGGGAGCTGTTTTTT. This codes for CASSSSSHAGELFF.

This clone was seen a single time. The CDR3 sequence: CASSLGSQTDTQYF. CDR3 in DNA: TGTGCCAGCAGCTTAGGGAGTCAAACAGATACGCAGTATTTT. This chain uses TRBV11-2 with TRBJ2-3; D is uncertain. V shed 1 base and J shed 3 bases, with 8 bases lying between them. CDR3 length: 14 residues. The germline CDR1 and CDR2 sequences are SGHAT and FQNNGV.

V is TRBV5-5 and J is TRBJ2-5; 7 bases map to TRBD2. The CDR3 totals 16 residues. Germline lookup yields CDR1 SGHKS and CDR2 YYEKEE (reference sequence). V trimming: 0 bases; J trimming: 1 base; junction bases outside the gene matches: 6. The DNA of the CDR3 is TGTGCCAGCAGCTTGGCCTGGGTAGCGGGCCAAGAGACCCAGTACTTC. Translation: CASSLAWVAGQETQYF. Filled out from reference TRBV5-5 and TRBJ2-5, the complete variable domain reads DAGVTQSPTHLIKTRGQQVTLRCSPISGHKSVSWYQQVLGQGPQFIFQYYEKEERGRGNFPDRFSARQFPNYSSELNVNALLLGDSALYLCASSLAWVAGQETQYFGPGTRLLVL.

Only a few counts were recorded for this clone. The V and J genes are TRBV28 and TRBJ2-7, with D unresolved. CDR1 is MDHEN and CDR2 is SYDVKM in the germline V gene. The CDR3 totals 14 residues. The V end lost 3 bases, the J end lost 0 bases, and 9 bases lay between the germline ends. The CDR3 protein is CASSFATASYEQYF. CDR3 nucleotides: TGTGCCAGCAGTTTCGCGACGGCCTCCTACGAGCAGTACTTC.

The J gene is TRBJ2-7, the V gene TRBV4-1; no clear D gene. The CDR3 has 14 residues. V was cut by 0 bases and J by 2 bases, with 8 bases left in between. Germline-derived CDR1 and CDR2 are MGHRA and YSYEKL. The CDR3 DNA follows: TGCGCCAGCAGCCAAGATTCGGCGGCCTACGAGCAGTACTTC. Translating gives CASSQDSAAYEQYF.

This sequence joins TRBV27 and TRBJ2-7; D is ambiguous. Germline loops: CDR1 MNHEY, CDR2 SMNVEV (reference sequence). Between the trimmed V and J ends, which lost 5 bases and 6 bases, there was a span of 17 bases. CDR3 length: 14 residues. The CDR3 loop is CASSGSTLGFEQYF. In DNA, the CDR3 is TGTGCCAGCAGTGGATCGACACTCGGGTTCGAGCAGTACTTC.

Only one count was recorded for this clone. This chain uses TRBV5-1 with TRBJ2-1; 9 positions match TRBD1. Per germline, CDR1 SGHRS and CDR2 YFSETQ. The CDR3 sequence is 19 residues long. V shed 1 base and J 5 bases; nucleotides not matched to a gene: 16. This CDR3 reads CASSLISGGGQGQHNEQFF. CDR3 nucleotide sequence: TGCGCCAGCAGCTTGATAAGTGGGGGAGGACAGGGGCAACACAATGAGCAGTTCTTC. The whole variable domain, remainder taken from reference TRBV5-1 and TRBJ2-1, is KAGVTQTPRYLIKTRGQQVTLSCSPISGHRSVSWYQQTPGQGLQFLFEYFSETQRNKGNFPGRFSGRQFSNSRSEMNVSTLELGDSALYLCASSLISGGGQGQHNEQFFGPGTRLTVL.

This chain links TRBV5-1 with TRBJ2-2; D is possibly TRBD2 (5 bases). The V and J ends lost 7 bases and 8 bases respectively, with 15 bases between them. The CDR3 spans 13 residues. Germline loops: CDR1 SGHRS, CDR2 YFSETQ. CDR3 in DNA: TGCGCCAGCCACATGGAGGTAGCGGGGGAGCTGTTTTTT. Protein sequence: CASHMEVAGELFF.

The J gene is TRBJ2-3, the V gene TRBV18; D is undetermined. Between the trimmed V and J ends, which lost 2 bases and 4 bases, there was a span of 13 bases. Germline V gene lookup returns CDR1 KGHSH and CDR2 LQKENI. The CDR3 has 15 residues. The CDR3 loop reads CASSPASWTPDTQYF. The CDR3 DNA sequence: TGTGCCAGCTCACCAGCTTCTTGGACCCCAGATACGCAGTATTTT.

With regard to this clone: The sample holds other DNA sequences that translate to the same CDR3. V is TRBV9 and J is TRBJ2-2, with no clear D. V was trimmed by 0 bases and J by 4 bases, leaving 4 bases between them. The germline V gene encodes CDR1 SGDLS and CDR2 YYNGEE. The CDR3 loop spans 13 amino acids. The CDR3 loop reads CASSVGGTGELFF. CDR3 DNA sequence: TGTGCCAGCAGCGTAGGTGGCACCGGGGAGCTGTTTTTT.

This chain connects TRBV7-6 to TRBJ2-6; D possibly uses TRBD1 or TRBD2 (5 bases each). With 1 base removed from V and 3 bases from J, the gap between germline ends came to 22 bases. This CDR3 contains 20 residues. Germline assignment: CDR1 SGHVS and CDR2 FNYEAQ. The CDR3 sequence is CASSLDGGPAGWSGANVLTF. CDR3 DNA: TGTGCCAGCAGCTTAGATGGAGGCCCTGCAGGGTGGAGTGGGGCCAACGTCCTGACTTTC.

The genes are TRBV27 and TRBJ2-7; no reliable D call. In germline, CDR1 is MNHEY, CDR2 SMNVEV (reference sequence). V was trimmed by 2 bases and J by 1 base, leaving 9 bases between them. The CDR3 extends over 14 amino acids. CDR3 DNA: TGTGCCAGCAGTTTAGGGGTTGGATCCTACGAGCAGTACTTC. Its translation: CASSLGVGSYEQYF.

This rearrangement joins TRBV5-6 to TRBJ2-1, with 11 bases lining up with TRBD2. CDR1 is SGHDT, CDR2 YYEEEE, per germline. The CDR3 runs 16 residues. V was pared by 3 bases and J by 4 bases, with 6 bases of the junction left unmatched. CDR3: CASSWTGTSGYNEQFF. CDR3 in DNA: TGTGCCAGCAGCTGGACCGGGACTAGCGGTTACAATGAGCAGTTCTTC.

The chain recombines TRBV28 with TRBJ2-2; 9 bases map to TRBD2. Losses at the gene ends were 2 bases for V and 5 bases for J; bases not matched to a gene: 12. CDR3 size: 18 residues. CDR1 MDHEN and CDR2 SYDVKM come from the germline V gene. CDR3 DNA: TGTGCCAGCAGTTTAACGCCTAGCGGGGCCCGAGGGACCGGGGAGCTGTTTTTT. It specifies CASSLTPSGARGTGELFF.

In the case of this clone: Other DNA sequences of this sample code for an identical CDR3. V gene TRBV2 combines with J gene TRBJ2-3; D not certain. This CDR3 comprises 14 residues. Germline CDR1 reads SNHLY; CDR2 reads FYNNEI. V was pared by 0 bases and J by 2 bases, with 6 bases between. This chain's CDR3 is CASSEALVTDTQYF. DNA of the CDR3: TGTGCCAGCAGTGAAGCGTTGGTCACAGATACGCAGTATTTT.

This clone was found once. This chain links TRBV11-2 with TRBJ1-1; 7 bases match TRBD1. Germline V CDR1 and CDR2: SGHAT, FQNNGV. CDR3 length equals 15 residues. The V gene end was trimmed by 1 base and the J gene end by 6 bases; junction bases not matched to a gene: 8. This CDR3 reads CASSLGVDRAPEAFF. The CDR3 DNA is TGTGCCAGCAGCTTAGGAGTAGACAGGGCCCCTGAAGCTTTCTTT.

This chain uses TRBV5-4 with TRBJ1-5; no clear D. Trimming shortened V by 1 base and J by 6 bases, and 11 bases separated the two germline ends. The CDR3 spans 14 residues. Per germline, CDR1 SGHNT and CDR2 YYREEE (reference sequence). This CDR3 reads CASSLKGSVQPQHF. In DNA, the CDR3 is TGTGCCAGCAGCTTGAAGGGTTCGGTTCAGCCCCAGCATTTT.

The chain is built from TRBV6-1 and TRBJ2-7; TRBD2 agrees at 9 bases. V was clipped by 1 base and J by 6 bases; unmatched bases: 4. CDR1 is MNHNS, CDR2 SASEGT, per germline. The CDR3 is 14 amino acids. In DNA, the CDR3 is TGTGCCAGCAGTGAAGTTCTAGCGGGAACCGAGCAGTACTTC. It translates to CASSEVLAGTEQYF.

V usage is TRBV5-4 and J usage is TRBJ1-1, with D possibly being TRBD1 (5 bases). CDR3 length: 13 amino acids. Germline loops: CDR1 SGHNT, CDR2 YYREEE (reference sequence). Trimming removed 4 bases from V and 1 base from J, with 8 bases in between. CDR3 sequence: CASSPQGNTEAFF. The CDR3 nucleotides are TGTGCCAGCAGCCCCCAGGGGAACACTGAAGCTTTCTTT.

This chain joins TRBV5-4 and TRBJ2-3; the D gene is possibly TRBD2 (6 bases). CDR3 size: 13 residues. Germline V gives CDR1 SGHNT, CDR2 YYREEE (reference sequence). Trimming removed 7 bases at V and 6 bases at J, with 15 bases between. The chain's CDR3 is CASGTPRSDTQYF. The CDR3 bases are TGTGCCAGCGGGACTCCCCGGTCGGATACGCAGTATTTT.

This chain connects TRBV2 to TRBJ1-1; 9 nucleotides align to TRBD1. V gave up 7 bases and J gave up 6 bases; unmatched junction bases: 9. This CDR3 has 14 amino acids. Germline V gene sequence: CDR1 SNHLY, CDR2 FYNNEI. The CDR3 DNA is TGTGCCAGCAACTTAGACAGGGGGGTCGCTGAAGCTTTCTTT. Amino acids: CASNLDRGVAEAFF. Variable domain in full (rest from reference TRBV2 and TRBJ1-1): EPEVTQTPSHQVTQMGQEVILRCVPISNHLYFYWYRQILGQKVEFLVSFYNNEISEKSEIFDDQFSVERPDGSNFTLKIRSTKLEDSAMYFCASNLDRGVAEAFFGQGTRLTVV.

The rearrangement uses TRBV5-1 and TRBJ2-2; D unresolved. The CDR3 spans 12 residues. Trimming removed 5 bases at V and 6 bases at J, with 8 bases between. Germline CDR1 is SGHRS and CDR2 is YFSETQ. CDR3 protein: CASRMGPGELFF. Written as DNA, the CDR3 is TGCGCCAGCAGGATGGGCCCCGGGGAGCTGTTTTTT.

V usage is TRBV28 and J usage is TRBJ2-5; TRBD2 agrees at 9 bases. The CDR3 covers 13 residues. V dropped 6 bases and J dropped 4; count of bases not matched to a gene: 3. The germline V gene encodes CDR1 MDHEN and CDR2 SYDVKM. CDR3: CASRTSGRETQYF. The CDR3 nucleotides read TGTGCCAGCAGGACTAGCGGACGAGAGACCCAGTACTTC. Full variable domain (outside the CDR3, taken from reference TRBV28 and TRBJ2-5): DVKVTQSSRYLVKRTGEKVFLECVQDMDHENMFWYRQDPGLGLRLIYFSYDVKMKEKGDIPEGYSVSREKKERFSLILESASTNQTSMYLCASRTSGRETQYFGPGTRLLVL.

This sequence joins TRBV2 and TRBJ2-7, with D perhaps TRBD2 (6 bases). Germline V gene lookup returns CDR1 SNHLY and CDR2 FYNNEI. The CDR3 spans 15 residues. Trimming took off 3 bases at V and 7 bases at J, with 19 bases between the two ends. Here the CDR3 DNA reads TGTGCCAGCAGTGAGTCACTAATAGAAGGGAGGGAGCAGTACTTC. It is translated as CASSESLIEGREQYF. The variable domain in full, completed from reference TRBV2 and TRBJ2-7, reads EPEVTQTPSHQVTQMGQEVILRCVPISNHLYFYWYRQILGQKVEFLVSFYNNEISEKSEIFDDQFSVERPDGSNFTLKIRSTKLEDSAMYFCASSESLIEGREQYFGPGTRLTVT.

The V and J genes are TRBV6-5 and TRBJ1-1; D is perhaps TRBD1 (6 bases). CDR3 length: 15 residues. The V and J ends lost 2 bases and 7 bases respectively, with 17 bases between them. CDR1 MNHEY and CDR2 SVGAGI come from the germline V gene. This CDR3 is CASSYEWGGRNEAFF. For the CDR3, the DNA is TGTGCCAGCAGTTACGAATGGGGGGGCCGAAATGAAGCTTTCTTT.